The rows below give T cell receptor beta chains drawn from one sample of a study of cytomegalovirus exposure and HLA in healthy donors. TCRdb keeps only in-frame clones here, not all; method: immunoSEQ multiplex PCR. The repertoire has roughly 120,000 clones, over 60% of them found once; the top ten carry around 3%. Material for sequencing was PBMCs. These TCRs come from a woman aged 18-29 years in good health and CMV-seropositive. Both conserved end residues are part of each CDR3. The order of the fields is J gene, D gene, V gene, clone size, CDR3 protein, CDR3 DNA. A D gene is named only where the DNA matches it firmly. Part of the rows lack a size; the others show once, few, many or a class for expanded clones.

TRBJ2-2 NA TRBV18 NA CASSPGLNTGELFF TGTGCCAGCTCACCAGGACTGAACACCGGGGAGCTGTTTTTT
TRBJ1-5 NA TRBV6-8 few CASRPPRGLGNQPQHF TGTGCCAGCAGGCCCCCCAGGGGCCTAGGCAATCAGCCCCAGCATTTT
TRBJ2-7 TRBD2 TRBV6-5 NA CASSHLGRAGYEQYF TGTGCCAGCAGTCATTTAGGGAGGGCCGGTTACGAGCAGTACTTC
TRBJ2-5 NA TRBV5-1 few CASSLSGGALKETQYF TGCGCCAGCAGCTTGTCTGGGGGGGCGCTTAAGGAGACCCAGTACTTC
TRBJ1-5 NA TRBV7-9 NA CASSAGLGSNQPQHF TGTGCCAGCAGCGCGGGGCTCGGGAGCAATCAGCCCCAGCATTTT
TRBJ1-1 NA TRBV5-1 NA CASSFGGVGTEAFF TGCGCCAGCAGCTTTGGGGGGGTAGGCACTGAAGCTTTCTTT
TRBJ2-1 TRBD2 TRBV9 NA CASSVVPLGAGDNNEQFF TGTGCCAGCAGCGTAGTTCCCCTCGGGGCGGGAGATAACAATGAGCAGTTCTTC
TRBJ2-7 TRBD1 TRBV4-1 NA CASSQRQGSHEQYF TGCGCCAGCAGCCAAAGACAGGGGAGCCACGAGCAGTACTTC
TRBJ2-3 NA TRBV12-1 NA CASSVRLLTDTQYF TGTGCCAGCAGCGTCCGACTACTCACAGATACGCAGTATTTT
TRBJ2-6 TRBD1 TRBV27 NA CASQQGFGANVLTF TGTGCCAGCCAACAGGGGTTTGGGGCCAACGTCCTGACTTTC
TRBJ2-1 NA TRBV18 NA CASSPWAGVGNEQFF TGTGCCAGCTCACCATGGGCAGGGGTGGGGAATGAGCAGTTCTTC
TRBJ2-3 NA TRBV5-1 NA CASSLVKAEYTDTQYF TGCGCCAGCAGCTTGGTCAAAGCGGAGTACACAGATACGCAGTATTTT
TRBJ2-1 NA TRBV11-1 few CASSLELTGAGQFF TGTGCCAGCAGCTTGGAACTGACAGGCGCCGGGCAGTTCTTC
TRBJ1-1 NA TRBV19 NA CASIQYTEAFF TGTGCCAGTATCCAGTACACTGAAGCTTTCTTT
TRBJ2-7 TRBD1 TRBV6-5 NA CASSSTGGSEEQYF TGTGCCAGCAGTTCGACAGGGGGAAGTGAAGAGCAGTACTTC
TRBJ2-1 NA TRBV10-3 NA CAIQEGLTYNEQFF TGTGCCATCCAGGAGGGACTTACCTACAATGAGCAGTTCTTC